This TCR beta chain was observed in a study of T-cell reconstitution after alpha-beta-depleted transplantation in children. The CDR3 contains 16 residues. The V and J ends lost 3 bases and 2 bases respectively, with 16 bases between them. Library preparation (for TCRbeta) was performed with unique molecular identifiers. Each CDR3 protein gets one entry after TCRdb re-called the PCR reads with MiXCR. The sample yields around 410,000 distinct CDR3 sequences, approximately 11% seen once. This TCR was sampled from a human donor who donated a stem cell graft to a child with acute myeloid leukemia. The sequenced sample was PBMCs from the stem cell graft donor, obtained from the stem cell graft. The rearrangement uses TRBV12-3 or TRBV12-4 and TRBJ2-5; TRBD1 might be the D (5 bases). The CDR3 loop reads CASSFESATDQETQYF. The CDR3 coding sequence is TGTGCCAGCAGTTTTGAGTCCGCGACAGATCAAGAGACCCAGTACTTC.